This T cell receptor beta chain was sequenced during a study of T cells in Graves' hyperthyroidism and ophthalmopathy. CDR1 is MDHEN and CDR2 is SYDVKM in the germline V gene. Trimming cost V 7 bases and J 8 bases, with 15 bases left between them. This CDR3 comprises 14 residues. Amplified regions were TCR beta CDR3 sequences from RNA transcripts. The HTBI primer set served for first-round RT-PCR of the TCR CDR3. TCRdb ran MiXCR on the multiplex PCR reads and lists one entry per CDR3 protein. There are approximately 400,000 distinct CDR3 sequences in the sample; roughly 18% occur only once, and 40% lies in the top ten.

The rearrangement links TRBV28 to TRBJ1-6; D may be TRBD1 (5 bases). The TCR was taken from a man between 18 and 29 years old with Graves' ophthalmopathy. Source material: blood. The CDR3 is CASTTGGGDSPLHF. The CDR3 DNA follows: TGTGCCAGCACCACTGGCGGGGGAGATTCACCCCTCCACTTT.